The present T cell receptor (beta chain) was sequenced within a study of CD8+CD57+ T cells in acquired aplastic anemia. Across the study: Sorted CD4+ and CD8+ cells gave an average of approximately 3 ug of DNA. Study conclusions and caveats: Twenty-nine shared CD8+ CDR3s appeared highly expressed within patients' immunodominant clones.

The CDR3 spans 14 residues. Germline CDR1 is SGHNT and CDR2 is YENEEA. V gave up 5 bases and J gave up 6 bases, with 15 bases separating them. About this clonotype: Its antigen remains unknown.

The study profiled TCR beta VDJ and CDR3 using genomic DNA as template. TCRdb reanalysed the reads using MiXCR and keeps one entry per CDR3 protein. Here the sample spans some 47,000 distinct CDR3 sequences, around 69% being singletons. The rearrangement uses TRBV11-3 and TRBJ2-3; D not resolved. Sample: sorted CD4+, CD8+, or CD8+CD57+ T cells (not recorded which) from PBMCs. The source of this sequence is a human donor in good health, serving as a control. The CDR3 spells CASSLDSASDTQYF. DNA of the CDR3: TGTGCCAGCAGCCTCGACTCCGCGTCGGATACGCAGTATTTT.